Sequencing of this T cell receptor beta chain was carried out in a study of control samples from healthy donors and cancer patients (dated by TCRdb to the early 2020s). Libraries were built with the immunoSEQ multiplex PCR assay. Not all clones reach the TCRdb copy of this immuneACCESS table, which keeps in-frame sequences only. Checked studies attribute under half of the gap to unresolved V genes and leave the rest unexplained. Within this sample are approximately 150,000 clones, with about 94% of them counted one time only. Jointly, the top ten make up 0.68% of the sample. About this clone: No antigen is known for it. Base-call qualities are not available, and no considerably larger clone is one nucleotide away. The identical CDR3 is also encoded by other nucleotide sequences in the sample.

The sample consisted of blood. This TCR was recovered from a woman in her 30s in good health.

The sequenced DNA: TGCGCCAGCAGCTTGGCAGGGGCTGGGGCCAACGTCCTGACTTTC. This gives the protein CASSLAGAGANVLTF. The chain is encoded by TRBV5-1 joined to TRBJ2-6; the D gene is possibly TRBD1, with 6 bases matching. Trimming costs V 0 bases and J 2 bases, and their ends lie 6 bases apart. From the cysteine up to the phenylalanine, the CDR3 has a length of 15 residues. The read is trimmed to its CDR3 DNA, 45 bases read in frame from base 1. Looking up the germline V gene yields CDR1 SGHRS and CDR2 YFSETQ.